This T cell receptor (beta chain) is drawn from a study of long-term antiretroviral therapy in people with HIV. For the study at large: Samples collected earliest predate the 2015 immediate-ART recommendation by about a decade.

At the survey level, the v3.0 immunoSEQ assay was run. Per sample, sequencing targeted roughly 35,000-50,000 T-cell genomes. The repertoire was sequenced with immunoSEQ multiplex PCR; TCRdb's copy has only in-frame clones and lacks some. The sample lists fewer than 20,000 clones, over 75% occurring once. Whole-study results and caveats: Subsequent to ART, diversity was augmented yet persisted below that of transplant donor controls.

In each sample, about 0.95-10 million cryopreserved PBMC were present before DNA extraction. Comment on this clone: Its antigen is not known.

CDR1 is SGHRS and CDR2 is YFSETQ in the germline V gene. The CDR3 has 13 residues. V lost 0 bases and J lost 2, with 4 bases in between. This specimen consisted of unsorted PBMCs, obtained at the start of antiretroviral therapy, before treatment. The rearrangement links TRBV5-1 to TRBJ2-3; no clear D. This receptor was taken from a woman aged 40 to 49 with HIV. The chain's CDR3 is CASSLVATDTQYF. DNA of the CDR3: TGCGCCAGCAGCTTGGTTGCCACAGATACGCAGTATTTT.